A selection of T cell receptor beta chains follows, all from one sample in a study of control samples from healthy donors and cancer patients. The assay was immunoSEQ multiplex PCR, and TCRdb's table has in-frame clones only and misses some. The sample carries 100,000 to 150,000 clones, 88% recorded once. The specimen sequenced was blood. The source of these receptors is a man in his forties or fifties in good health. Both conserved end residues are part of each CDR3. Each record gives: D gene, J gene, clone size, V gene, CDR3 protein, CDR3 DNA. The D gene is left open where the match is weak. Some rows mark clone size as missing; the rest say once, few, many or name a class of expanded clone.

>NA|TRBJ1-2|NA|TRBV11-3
CASSFGSLANYGYTF
TGTGCCAGCAGCTTCGGGTCGCTAGCTAACTATGGCTACACCTTC
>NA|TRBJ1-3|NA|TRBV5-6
CASSRVDSSGNTIYF
TGTGCCAGCAGCCGGGTGGACAGCTCTGGAAACACCATATATTTT
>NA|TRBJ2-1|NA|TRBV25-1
CASSEGSANEQFF
TGTGCCAGCAGTGAAGGGTCCGCCAATGAGCAGTTCTTC
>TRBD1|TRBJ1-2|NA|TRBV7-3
CASSPNPPRTGQYYGYTF
TGTGCCAGCAGCCCCAATCCGCCTAGGACAGGCCAATACTATGGCTACACCTTC
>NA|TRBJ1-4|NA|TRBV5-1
CASSPFGGSTNEKLFF
TGCGCCAGCAGCCCCTTTGGGGGCTCGACTAATGAAAAACTGTTTTTT
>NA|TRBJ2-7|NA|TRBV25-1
CASRGNYEQYF
TGTGCCAGCAGGGGAAACTACGAGCAGTACTTC
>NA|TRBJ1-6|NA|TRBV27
CASSFGSVYSPLHF
TGTGCCAGCAGTTTCGGGTCGGTCTATTCACCCCTCCACTTT
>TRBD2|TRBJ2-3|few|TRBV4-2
CASSQFGLAGPTDTQYF
TGTGCCAGCAGCCAATTTGGACTAGCGGGGCCAACAGATACGCAGTATTTT
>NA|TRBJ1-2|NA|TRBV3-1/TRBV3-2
CASSLLRDTYFYGYTF
TGTGCCAGCAGCCTTCTCCGGGACACCTATTTTTATGGCTACACCTTC
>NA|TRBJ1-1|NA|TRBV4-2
CASSQEPGKNTEAFF
TGTGCCAGCAGCCAAGAACCGGGCAAGAACACTGAAGCTTTCTTT
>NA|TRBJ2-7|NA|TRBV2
CASRPGPNEQYF
TGTGCCAGCAGACCGGGTCCGAACGAGCAGTACTTC
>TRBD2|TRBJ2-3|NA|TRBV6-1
CASSVLAGGITDTQYF
TGTGCCAGCAGTGTATTAGCGGGGGGCATTACGGATACGCAGTATTTT
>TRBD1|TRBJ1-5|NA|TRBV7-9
CASSSTGGGGQPQHF
TGTGCCAGCAGCTCCACAGGGGGCGGGGGCCAGCCCCAGCATTTT
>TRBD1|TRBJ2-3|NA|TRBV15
CATSRDLNRGYSTDTQYF
TGTGCCACCAGCAGAGATTTGAACAGGGGATATAGCACAGATACGCAGTATTTT
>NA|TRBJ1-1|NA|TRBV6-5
CASSQDGLAEAFF
TGTGCCAGCAGCCAGGACGGTTTGGCTGAAGCTTTCTTT
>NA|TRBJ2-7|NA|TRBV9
CASSVGTEFYEQYF
TGTGCCAGCAGCGTGGGGACTGAATTCTACGAGCAGTACTTC
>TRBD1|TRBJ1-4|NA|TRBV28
CASSRTGASDEKLFF
TGTGCCAGCAGTCGAACAGGGGCCAGTGATGAAAAACTGTTTTTT
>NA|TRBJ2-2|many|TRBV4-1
CASSQEGGQGFGGELFF
TGCGCCAGCAGCCAGGAGGGTGGTCAGGGATTCGGCGGGGAGCTGTTTTTT
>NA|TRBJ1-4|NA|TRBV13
CASSLWGDHATNEKLFF
TGTGCCAGCAGCTTATGGGGCGACCATGCAACTAATGAAAAACTGTTTTTT
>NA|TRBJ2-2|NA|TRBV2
CASSEGGRTGELFF
TGTGCCAGCAGTGAAGGTGGCAGGACCGGGGAGCTGTTTTTT
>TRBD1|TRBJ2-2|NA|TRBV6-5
CASSYYRGDTGELFF
TGTGCCAGCAGTTACTACAGGGGAGACACCGGGGAGCTGTTTTTT
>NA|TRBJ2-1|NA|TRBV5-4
CASSRVAGSYNEQFF
TGTGCCAGCAGCCGCGTTGCAGGGTCCTACAATGAGCAGTTCTTC
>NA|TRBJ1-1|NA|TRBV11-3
CASLRDGSNTEAFF
TGTGCCAGCCTCAGGGATGGTTCGAACACTGAAGCTTTCTTT
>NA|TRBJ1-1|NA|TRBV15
CATSSRARRGTEAFF
TGTGCCACCAGCAGCAGAGCCCGTCGGGGAACTGAAGCTTTCTTT
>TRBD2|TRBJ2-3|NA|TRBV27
CASSPLAGVGTDTQYF
TGTGCCAGCAGTCCACTAGCGGGGGTTGGGACAGATACGCAGTATTTT
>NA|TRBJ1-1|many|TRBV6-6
CASSLFTWGSSNNEAFF
TGTGCCAGCAGTCTCTTTACCTGGGGGAGTAGTAACAATGAAGCTTTCTTT
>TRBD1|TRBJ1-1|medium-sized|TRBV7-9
CASSTDRVQAFF
TGTGCCAGCAGCACCGACAGGGTTCAGGCTTTCTTT
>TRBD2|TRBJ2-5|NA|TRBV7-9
CASSSGGGQETQYF
TGTGCCAGCAGTAGCGGGGGGGGCCAAGAGACCCAGTACTTC
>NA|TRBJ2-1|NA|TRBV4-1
CASSHLDIISYNEQFF
TGCGCCAGCAGCCACCTAGACATAATCTCCTACAATGAGCAGTTCTTC
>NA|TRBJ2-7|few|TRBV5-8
CASSYLLKGSYEQYF
TGTGCCAGCAGCTACCTCCTGAAAGGCTCCTACGAGCAGTACTTC